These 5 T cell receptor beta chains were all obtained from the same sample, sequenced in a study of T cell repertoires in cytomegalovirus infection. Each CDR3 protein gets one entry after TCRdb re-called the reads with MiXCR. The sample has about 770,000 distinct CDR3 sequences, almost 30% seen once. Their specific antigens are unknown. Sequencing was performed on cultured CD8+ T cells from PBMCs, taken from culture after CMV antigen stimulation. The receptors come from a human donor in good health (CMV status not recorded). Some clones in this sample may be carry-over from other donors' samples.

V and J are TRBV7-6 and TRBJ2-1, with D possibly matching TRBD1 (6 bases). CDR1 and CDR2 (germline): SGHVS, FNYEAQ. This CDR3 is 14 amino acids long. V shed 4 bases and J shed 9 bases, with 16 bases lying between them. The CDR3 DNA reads TGTGCCAGCAGCTCCTGGCAGGGGCAGGGTGAGCAGTTCTTC. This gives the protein CASSSWQGQGEQFF.

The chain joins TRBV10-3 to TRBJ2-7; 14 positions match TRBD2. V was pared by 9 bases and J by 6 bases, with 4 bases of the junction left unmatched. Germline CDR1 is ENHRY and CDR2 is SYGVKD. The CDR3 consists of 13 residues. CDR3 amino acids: CAMTSGGAGEQYF. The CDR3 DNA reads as TGTGCCATGACTAGCGGGGGGGCCGGCGAGCAGTACTTC.

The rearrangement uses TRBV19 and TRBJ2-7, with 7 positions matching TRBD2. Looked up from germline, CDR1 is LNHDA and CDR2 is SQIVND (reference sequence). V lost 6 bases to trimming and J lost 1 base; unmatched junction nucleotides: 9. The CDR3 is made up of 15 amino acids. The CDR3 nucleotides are TGTGCCAGTAGGCCGACTAGCAGTGGGTCCTACGAGCAGTACTTC. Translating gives CASRPTSSGSYEQYF. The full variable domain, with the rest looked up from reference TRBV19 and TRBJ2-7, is DGGITQSPKYLFRKEGQNVTLSCEQNLNHDAMYWYRQDPGQGLRLIYYSQIVNDFQKGDIAEGYSVSREKKESFPLTVTSAQKNPTAFYLCASRPTSSGSYEQYFGPGTRLTVT.

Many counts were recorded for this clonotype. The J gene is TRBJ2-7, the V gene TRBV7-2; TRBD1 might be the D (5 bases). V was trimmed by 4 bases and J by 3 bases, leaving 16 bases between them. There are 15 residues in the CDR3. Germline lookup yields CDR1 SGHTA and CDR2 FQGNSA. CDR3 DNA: TGTGCCAGCAGCTCCCTCAGGGTCTTCGGCTACGAGCAGTACTTC. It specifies CASSSLRVFGYEQYF.

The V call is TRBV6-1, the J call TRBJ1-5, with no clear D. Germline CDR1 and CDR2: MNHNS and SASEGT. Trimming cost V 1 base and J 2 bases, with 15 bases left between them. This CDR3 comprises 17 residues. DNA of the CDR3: TGTGCCAGCAGTGAAGGGGTTGGGCAGCGCGGCAATCAGCCCCAGCATTTT. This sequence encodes CASSEGVGQRGNQPQHF.